The clone carrying this TCR delta chain occurred many times. What it recognizes is unknown. These data come from a study of γδ T cells in repeated Plasmodium falciparum infection. On the study more broadly: Over around 580 days, donors received four mosquito-bite P. falciparum NF54 infections. Each infection was followed by sampling at 21 days, plus baseline and some pre-infection draws. Study-wide points: Compared with Australian children, Malian Vdelta2-negative repertoires seemed more clonal, less diverse, less shared.

TRG and TRD sequences were obtained from every sorted gammadelta sample. TCRdb re-processed the multiplex PCR reads using CATT. The sample contains 75,000 to 100,000 delta-chain clones, 1.4% of which appear only once. The germline CDR1 and CDR2 sequences are GEAIGNYY and EKD. The V segment lost 1 base and the J segment 7 bases; nucleotides outside the gene matches: 9. The CDR3 runs to 15 residues. Bulk repertoires came from Vgamma9/Vdelta2+ or Vdelta2-negative gammadelta T cells flow-sorted from PBMC. This sequence joins TRDV2 and TRDJ1, with 9 nucleotides matching TRDD3. The clonotype was recovered from a pool of human donors (malaria-infected and uninfected, not separated). The material sequenced was gamma-delta T cells from blood. CDR3 in amino acids: CACDTMTGGPPKLIF. DNA of the CDR3: TGTGCCTGTGACACTATGACTGGGGGACCCCCTAAACTCATCTTT.